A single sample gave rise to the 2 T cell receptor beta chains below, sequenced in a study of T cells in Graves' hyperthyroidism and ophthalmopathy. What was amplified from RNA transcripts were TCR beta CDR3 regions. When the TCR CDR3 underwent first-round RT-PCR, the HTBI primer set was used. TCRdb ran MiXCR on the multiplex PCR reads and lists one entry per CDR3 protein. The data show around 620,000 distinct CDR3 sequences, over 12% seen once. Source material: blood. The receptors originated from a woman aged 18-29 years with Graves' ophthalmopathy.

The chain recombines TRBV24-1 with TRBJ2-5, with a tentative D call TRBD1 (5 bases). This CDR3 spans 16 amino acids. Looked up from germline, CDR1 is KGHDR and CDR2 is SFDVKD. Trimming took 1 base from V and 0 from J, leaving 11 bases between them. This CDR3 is CATSDFITGDQETQYF. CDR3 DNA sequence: TGTGCCACCAGTGATTTTATTACAGGAGACCAAGAGACCCAGTACTTC.

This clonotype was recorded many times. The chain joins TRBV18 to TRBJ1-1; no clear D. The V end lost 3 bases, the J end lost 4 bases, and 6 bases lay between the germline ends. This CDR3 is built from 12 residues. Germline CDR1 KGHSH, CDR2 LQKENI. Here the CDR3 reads CASSPGSTEAFF. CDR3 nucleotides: TGTGCCAGCTCACCGGGTAGCACTGAAGCTTTCTTT.